The 18 T cell receptor beta chains below all came from one sample that was sequenced in a study of T cell responses to AZD1222 COVID-19 vaccine. Here immunoSEQ multiplex PCR was the method, and the copy in TCRdb shows in-frame clones only, minus some. The data hold around 130,000 clones, with 80% to 95% observed a single time. The specimen was peripheral blood, collected on day 0 of AZD1222 vaccination. The receptors come from an adult in good health.

The CDR3 here is CASSSEVNTEAFF. In DNA, the CDR3 is TGTGCCAGCAGTTCAGAGGTTAACACTGAAGCTTTCTTT. The chain uses TRBV6-5 and TRBJ1-1; no clear D gene. Germline V CDR1 and CDR2: MNHEY, SVGAGI. The CDR3 is 13 amino acids. V lost 4 bases and J lost 2, with 8 bases in between.

This clone was recorded only once. The chain carries TRBV14 and TRBJ1-2, with D uncertain. The germline CDR1 and CDR2 sequences are SGHDN and FVKESK. This CDR3 comprises 14 residues. Trimming pared 0 bases from V and 6 bases from J, leaving 11 bases between. The CDR3 spells CASSQDRRGDGYTF. CDR3 bases: TGTGCCAGCAGCCAAGATAGGCGGGGAGATGGCTACACCTTC.

J is TRBJ2-1 and V is TRBV30, with no clear D. The CDR3 contains 11 residues. Trimming cost V 0 bases and J 10 bases, with 7 bases left between them. CDR1 and CDR2 from the germline V gene are GTSNPN and SVGIG (reference sequence). Here the CDR3 reads CAWSVRREQFF. The CDR3 bases are TGTGCCTGGAGTGTACGGCGGGAGCAGTTCTTC.

The rearrangement links TRBV5-6 to TRBJ2-7, with 12 positions matching TRBD2. Losses at the gene ends were 4 bases for V and 6 bases for J; bases not matched to a gene: 8. Per the germline V gene, CDR1 is SGHDT and CDR2 is YYEEEE. This CDR3 contains 15 residues. The CDR3 nucleotides read TGTGCCAGCAGCGATGCGACTAGCGGGAGTATCGAGCAGTACTTC. Translating it yields CASSDATSGSIEQYF.

The chain joins TRBV6-5 to TRBJ1-1; no firm D call. Germline V gene data show CDR1 as MNHEY and CDR2 as SVGAGI. Deletions cut 0 bases from V and 2 bases from J, with 4 bases between. CDR3 length equals 13 residues. The CDR3 region has the DNA TGTGCCAGCAGTTACTCAAGTAACACTGAAGCTTTCTTT. Encoded protein: CASSYSSNTEAFF.

The V gene is TRBV12-3 or TRBV12-4, the J gene TRBJ1-6, with a possible D match to TRBD1 (6 bases). With 6 bases removed from V and 9 bases from J, the gap between germline ends came to 9 bases. The CDR3 consists of 12 residues. The CDR3 is CASRDSSSPLHF. CDR3 nucleotide sequence: TGTGCCAGCAGGGACAGTAGTTCACCCCTCCACTTT.

This chain joins TRBV27 and TRBJ2-7; D may correspond to TRBD1 or TRBD2 (5 bases each). With 3 bases removed from V and 4 bases from J, the gap between germline ends came to 22 bases. Germline V gene lookup returns CDR1 MNHEY and CDR2 SMNVEV (reference sequence). The CDR3 consists of 17 residues. The CDR3 reads CASSLTSWGSDWYEQYF. The CDR3 bases are TGTGCCAGCAGTTTGACCAGCTGGGGGTCCGATTGGTACGAGCAGTACTTC.

The chain carries TRBV3-1 (or the pseudogene TRBV3-2) and TRBJ1-1; no reliable D call. From germline, CDR1 is LGHDT and CDR2 YNNKEL (reference sequence). The CDR3 spans 13 residues. The V end lost 1 base, the J end lost 1 base, and 4 bases lay between the germline ends. Here the CDR3 DNA reads TGTGCCAGCAGCCAAGGGGGGAACACTGAAGCTTTCTTT. This encodes CASSQGGNTEAFF.

This clone has only one observation. V and J are TRBV2 and TRBJ1-5; no reliable D call. This CDR3 has 14 residues. CDR1 and CDR2 from the germline V gene are SNHLY and FYNNEI. V was shortened by 1 base and J by 4 bases, with 8 bases between the two germline ends. The CDR3: CASSEEPLNQPQHF. CDR3 DNA: TGTGCCAGCAGTGAAGAACCGCTGAATCAGCCCCAGCATTTT.

CDR3 residues: CASSLGLTEAFF. Here the CDR3 DNA reads TGTGCCAGCAGCTTGGGGCTGACTGAAGCTTTCTTT. The chain joins TRBV5-6 to TRBJ1-1; no reliable D call. Germline V lookup: CDR1 SGHDT, CDR2 YYEEEE. The ends were cut back, 0 bases at V and 5 bases at J, with 5 bases in the middle. This CDR3 is 12 amino acids long.

The rearrangement links TRBV28 to TRBJ1-5; the D gene is possibly TRBD1 (5 bases). CDR1 is MDHEN and CDR2 is SYDVKM in the germline V gene. V was cut by 6 bases and J by 0 bases, with 24 bases left in between. The CDR3 totals 19 residues. The CDR3 DNA sequence: TGTGCCAGCAGCTTCCCAGAAGGGGTCGGAGGATATAGCAATCAGCCCCAGCATTTT. Protein: CASSFPEGVGGYSNQPQHF.

This rearrangement joins TRBV12-3 or TRBV12-4 to TRBJ1-2, with D unclear. The germline V and J ends were trimmed by 4 bases and 6 bases, with 12 bases remaining between them. The CDR3 is 13 amino acids. In DNA, the CDR3 is TGTGCCAGCAGTTCTCGGACGGCAAATGGCTACACCTTC. The encoded protein is CASSSRTANGYTF.

The V call is TRBV6-5, the J call TRBJ2-7; TRBD2 matches at 7 bases. The CDR3 spans 15 residues. The ends lost 5 bases at V and 6 bases at J; junction bases unmatched: 13. Germline CDR1 is MNHEY and CDR2 is SVGAGI. The CDR3: CASSRGSWVGGEQYF. The CDR3 nucleotides are TGTGCCAGCAGTCGCGGGAGTTGGGTCGGCGGCGAGCAGTACTTC.

The chain is built from TRBV27 and TRBJ1-1; TRBD1 agrees at 9 bases. V dropped 8 bases and J dropped 3; count of bases not matched to a gene: 4. Germline values: CDR1 MNHEY, CDR2 SMNVEV (reference sequence). The CDR3 runs 13 residues. This CDR3 is CASGTGRDTEAFF. As DNA, the CDR3 is TGTGCCAGCGGGACAGGGCGGGACACTGAAGCTTTCTTT.

This chain connects TRBV19 to TRBJ2-5, with 10 bases lining up with TRBD1. Trimming took 8 bases from V and 5 from J; bases not matched to a gene: 8. This CDR3 contains 14 residues. The germline V gene encodes CDR1 LNHDA and CDR2 SQIVND (reference sequence). This CDR3 is CASEPGQGWETQYF. The CDR3, as DNA: TGTGCCAGTGAGCCGGGACAGGGGTGGGAGACCCAGTACTTC. Full variable domain (remainder filled in from reference TRBV19 and TRBJ2-5): DGGITQSPKYLFRKEGQNVTLSCEQNLNHDAMYWYRQDPGQGLRLIYYSQIVNDFQKGDIAEGYSVSREKKESFPLTVTSAQKNPTAFYLCASEPGQGWETQYFGPGTRLLVL.

This clone was counted a single time. The chain joins TRBV20-1 to TRBJ2-5; no clear D gene. CDR3 length equals 11 residues. Germline CDR1 DFQATT, CDR2 SNEGSKA (reference sequence). V lost 0 bases, J lost 4 bases, and 3 bases lay in between. The CDR3 coding sequence is TGCAGTGCTAGAGAAGGAGAGACCCAGTACTTC. It codes for CSAREGETQYF.

The chain uses TRBV7-2 and TRBJ1-3, with D maybe TRBD1 (5 bases). Germline V gives CDR1 SGHTA, CDR2 FQGNSA. The V end lost 2 bases, the J end lost 2 bases, and 7 bases lay between the germline ends. The CDR3 totals 14 residues. The DNA of the CDR3 is TGTGCCAGCAGCTTACAGGGTGCTGGAAACACCATATATTTT. Protein product: CASSLQGAGNTIYF.

V is TRBV27 and J is TRBJ2-2; 9 bases are a match to TRBD1. V was clipped by 6 bases and J by 3 bases; unmatched bases: 11. CDR1 and CDR2 from the germline V gene are MNHEY and SMNVEV (reference sequence). The CDR3 covers 17 residues. CDR3 nucleotide sequence: TGTGCCAGCAGCGAACGACGGACAGGGGAATACACCGGGGAGCTGTTTTTT. Its translation: CASSERRTGEYTGELFF.